A selection of T cell receptor beta chains follows, all from one sample in a study of graft-versus-host responses after intestinal transplantation. Antigens for these TCRs are unknown. Clones were read by immunoSEQ multiplex PCR, and TCRdb kept only the in-frame ones, dropping some. The sample shows 55,000 to 65,000 clones, roughly 93% of them seen only once. The input for sequencing was unstimulated CD4+ T cells sorted from spleen or lymph node cells, taken before transplant. The receptors were sampled from a human donor who was the organ donor for an intestinal transplant. CDR3s include the opening cysteine and the closing phenylalanine or tryptophan. The D gene is left open where the match is weak. Not every row has a clone size; where given, it reads once, few, many or a size class.

TRBJ1-4 TRBV15 - - TGTGCCACCAGCAGGGTCTACGACAGGAATGAAAAACTGTTTTTT CATSRVYDRNEKLFF
TRBJ1-2 TRBV25-1 - - TGTGCCAGCAGTGAATCAGGGGCCCATAACTATGGCTACACCTTC CASSESGAHNYGYTF
TRBJ2-3 TRBV7-8 - - TGTGCCAGCAGCTTAGCCCTAGCTAGCACAGATACGCAGTATTTT CASSLALASTDTQYF
TRBJ1-2 TRBV7-2 - - TGTGCCAGCAGCTTAGGAGGCCTGGTGGTTAGCGGCTACACCTTC CASSLGGLVVSGYTF
TRBJ1-2 TRBV6-1 - - TGTGCCAGCAGTGTTAGACATTATGGCTACACCTTC CASSVRHYGYTF
TRBJ2-7 TRBV7-2 TRBD1 once TGTGCCAGCAGCTTAGGACAGGGGAATTACGAGCAGTACTTC CASSLGQGNYEQYF
TRBJ2-2 TRBV7-3 - - TGTGCCAGCAGCCTGCCCGGGGAGCTGTTTTTT CASSLPGELFF
TRBJ2-2 TRBV5-1 - - TGCGCCAGCAGCTTGGCCCCCAGTATCACCGGGGAGCTGTTTTTT CASSLAPSITGELFF
TRBJ1-1 TRBV5-4 - - TGTGCCAGCAGCTTGGCAGGTGGGTACACTGAAGCTTTCTTT CASSLAGGYTEAFF
TRBJ2-7 TRBV7-2 - - TGTGCCAGCAGCTTAGGTGAGGGTGGGGTATACGAGCAGTACTTC CASSLGEGGVYEQYF
TRBJ1-1 TRBV20-1 TRBD1 - TGCAGCGCTTACAGGGGCGCTGAAGCTTTCTTT CSAYRGAEAFF
TRBJ2-5 TRBV5-5 TRBD2 - TGTGCCAGCAGTCTAGCGGTACAAGAGACCCAGTACTTC CASSLAVQETQYF
TRBJ2-1 TRBV19 - - TGTGCCAGTCGCACAAAGGGGATCACCTACAATGAGCAGTTCTTC CASRTKGITYNEQFF
TRBJ1-4 TRBV5-3 - - TGTACCAGAAGCTTTTGCTGGGGAGGTGAAAAACTGTTTTTT CTRSFCWGGEKLFF